The present TCR beta chain was sequenced within a study of T cell repertoires in cytomegalovirus infection. Study-wide background: Both CMV infection and a matching HLA type were indicated by public TCR beta signatures. Study-level findings and limits: It was HLA-C-restricted CMV-specific TCR beta clonotypes that dominated the response ex vivo.

V gave up 4 bases and J gave up 3 bases; unmatched junction bases: 10. CDR3 length: 17 residues. The V gene's germline CDR1 is SGDLS and CDR2 YYNGEE. As regards this clonotype: The target antigen is unknown.

TCRdb reprocessed the reads via MiXCR and lists one record per CDR3 protein. The sample lists 750,000 to 900,000 distinct CDR3 sequences; almost 30% were seen once. This sequence joins TRBV9 and TRBJ1-1; TRBD1 aligns across 12 bases. The sample consisted of cultured CD8+ T cells from PBMCs, taken from culture after CMV antigen stimulation. The receptor was isolated from a human donor in good health (CMV status not recorded). Some clones in this sample may be carry-over from other donors' samples. CDR3 DNA sequence: TGTGCCAGCAGCTTGCCGGGACAGGGGGCCTGGGACACTGAAGCTTTCTTT. This sequence encodes CASSLPGQGAWDTEAFF. Combining the CDR3 with reference TRBV9 and TRBJ1-1 gives the whole variable domain DSGVTQTPKHLITATGQRVTLRCSPRSGDLSVYWYQQSLDQGLQFLIQYYNGEERAKGNILERFSAQQFPDLHSELNLSSLELGDSALYFCASSLPGQGAWDTEAFFGQGTRLTVV.